A single sample is the source of the 23 T cell receptor beta chains below, sequenced in a study of blood T cells in healthy people across ages. A second about 7 to 12 cycle PCR used barcoded and J-beta primers. One entry per CDR3 protein, called by TCRdb with MiXCR from the 5' RACE reads. The table has approximately 2,000,000 distinct CDR3 sequences, 30% to 40% seen once. Sequencing input: blood. Receptors originate from a human donor in good health.

V and J are TRBV20-1 and TRBJ2-1; maybe TRBD1 (6 bases). Per the germline V gene, CDR1 is DFQATT and CDR2 is SNEGSKA (reference sequence). The V gene lost 3 bases and the J gene lost 7 bases, with 10 bases spanning the gap. CDR3 size: 12 residues. Written as DNA, the CDR3 is TGCAGTGCTAGGTCAGGGGAGAATGAGCAGTTCTTC. Translating it yields CSARSGENEQFF.

The genes are TRBV16 and TRBJ2-1; the D call may be TRBD1 or TRBD2 (6 bases each). This CDR3 has 14 residues. V lost 2 bases to trimming and J lost 9 bases, with 14 bases between them. Germline V gene lookup returns CDR1 KGHSY and CDR2 FQNENV. In DNA form, the CDR3 reads TGTGCCAGCAGCCAAGGGAGTGAGGGGGGTGAGCAGTTCTTC. It yields the protein CASSQGSEGGEQFF. Together with reference TRBV16 and TRBJ2-1, the CDR3 gives the full variable domain: GEEVAQTPKHLVRGEGQKAKLYCAPIKGHSYVFWYQQVLKNEFKFLISFQNENVFDETGMPKERFSAKCLPNSPCSLEIQATKLEDSAVYFCASSQGSEGGEQFFGPGTRLTVL.

The rearrangement uses TRBV7-2 and TRBJ1-6; D is unclear. Trimming shortened V by 6 bases and J by 7 bases, and 16 bases separated the two germline ends. The CDR3 has 15 residues. Germline lookup yields CDR1 SGHTA and CDR2 FQGNSA. CDR3 bases: TGTGCCAGCAGTGAAGTCCTCCGGGCAAATTCACCCCTCCACTTT. Translating gives CASSEVLRANSPLHF.

The table lists this clonotype with a few counts. The chain combines TRBV7-8 with TRBJ1-5; TRBD1 agrees at 9 bases. Germline-derived CDR1 and CDR2 are SGHVS and FQNEAQ. The CDR3 is 16 amino acids. With 2 bases clipped from V and 3 bases from J, the junction kept 5 bases outside the gene matches. The CDR3 bases are TGTGCCAGCAGCTTATCCGGGACAGGGCACAATCAGCCCCAGCATTTT. Protein sequence: CASSLSGTGHNQPQHF.

V gene TRBV29-1 combines with J gene TRBJ2-1; 10 bases match TRBD2. Trimming at V came to 4 bases and at J to 6 bases, leaving 9 bases not matched to a gene. CDR1 and CDR2 (germline): SQVTM, ANQGSEA. The CDR3 loop spans 15 amino acids. The CDR3 reads CSVVAAGGPGNEQFF. CDR3 nucleotide sequence: TGCAGCGTTGTGGCAGCGGGGGGGCCAGGCAATGAGCAGTTCTTC.

CDR3 in DNA: TGTGCCAGCGCGACGATGGGGGGGCTGAACTATGGCTACACCTTC. It specifies CASATMGGLNYGYTF. The chain links TRBV9 to TRBJ1-2; a weak D match, TRBD1 (6 bases). The germline V gene encodes CDR1 SGDLS and CDR2 YYNGEE. The CDR3 consists of 15 residues. V was trimmed by 7 bases and J by 2 bases, leaving 18 bases between them. Full variable domain (rest looked up from reference TRBV9 and TRBJ1-2): DSGVTQTPKHLITATGQRVTLRCSPRSGDLSVYWYQQSLDQGLQFLIQYYNGEERAKGNILERFSAQQFPDLHSELNLSSLELGDSALYFCASATMGGLNYGYTFGSGTRLTVV.

V and J are TRBV5-1 and TRBJ2-2; D is perhaps TRBD1 (6 bases). Germline CDR1 and CDR2: SGHRS and YFSETQ. This CDR3 region has 13 residues. The germline V and J ends were trimmed by 7 bases and 4 bases, with 11 bases remaining between them. The CDR3 DNA reads as TGCGCCAGCTTACAGGACAGCACCGGGGAGCTGTTTTTT. This codes for CASLQDSTGELFF.

In this sample, this clonotype turned up once. The genes are TRBV5-1 and TRBJ2-2; no clear D. Germline assignment: CDR1 SGHRS and CDR2 YFSETQ. V lost 1 base and J 6 bases, leaving 13 bases between the germline ends. This CDR3 has 15 residues. CDR3 bases: TGCGCCAGCAGCTTGCTCTCGGGCTCAGCCGGGGAGCTGTTTTTT. Translated, it gives CASSLLSGSAGELFF.

The chain recombines TRBV7-8 with TRBJ2-1; maybe TRBD2 (6 bases). The CDR3 consists of 13 residues. The germline CDR1 and CDR2 sequences are SGHVS and FQNEAQ. V lost 7 bases and J 8 bases, leaving 15 bases between the germline ends. The CDR3 reads CASNRLGEDEQFF. The CDR3 region has the DNA TGTGCCAGCAACCGACTAGGGGAGGATGAGCAGTTCTTC. Variable domain in full (rest from reference TRBV7-8 and TRBJ2-1): GAGVSQSPRYKVAKRGQDVALRCDPISGHVSLFWYQQALGQGPEFLTYFQNEAQLDKSGLPSDRFFAERPEGSVSTLKIQRTQQEDSAVYLCASNRLGEDEQFFGPGTRLTVL.

The V gene is TRBV7-3, the J gene TRBJ2-5; D is unresolved. Trimming shortened V by 2 bases and J by 2 bases, and 12 bases separated the two germline ends. This CDR3 comprises 15 residues. Looked up from germline, CDR1 is SGHTA and CDR2 is FQGTGA. The chain's CDR3 is CASSLWAGPQETQYF. CDR3 nucleotides: TGTGCCAGCAGCTTATGGGCAGGACCACAAGAGACCCAGTACTTC.

In this sample, this clonotype turned up a few times. The chain carries TRBV5-1 and TRBJ2-3; D remains unclear. In germline, CDR1 is SGHRS, CDR2 YFSETQ. The CDR3 covers 15 residues. V lost 0 bases, J lost 0 bases, and 8 bases lay in between. This CDR3 reads CASSLDRKSTDTQYF. CDR3 in DNA: TGCGCCAGCAGCTTGGACAGAAAGAGCACAGATACGCAGTATTTT.

V is TRBV25-1 and J is TRBJ1-5, with 7 positions matching TRBD1. This CDR3 is built from 14 residues. The ends lost 3 bases at V and 9 bases at J; junction bases unmatched: 8. Germline V gene lookup returns CDR1 MGHDK and CDR2 SYGVNS. The CDR3 region is CASSDYRQGGPQHF. The CDR3 region has the DNA TGTGCCAGCAGTGACTATCGACAGGGCGGGCCCCAGCATTTT.

The chain carries TRBV7-2 and TRBJ1-2; D might be TRBD1 (6 bases). CDR1 is SGHTA, CDR2 FQGNSA, per germline. The CDR3 spans 13 residues. Trimming removed 4 bases from V and 7 bases from J, with 13 bases in between. The CDR3 here is CASSSFGGIGYTF. The CDR3 DNA follows: TGTGCCAGCAGCTCGTTTGGGGGCATTGGCTACACCTTC.

This chain links TRBV7-6 with TRBJ2-7; tentatively, D is TRBD1 (6 bases). Between the trimmed V and J ends, which lost 4 bases and 4 bases, there was a span of 14 bases. Germline V CDR1 and CDR2: SGHVS, FNYEAQ. The CDR3 totals 14 residues. CDR3 DNA: TGTGCCAGCAGCTCAAGGCCGGACAGTTACGAGCAGTACTTC. Protein sequence: CASSSRPDSYEQYF. Variable domain in full (rest from reference TRBV7-6 and TRBJ2-7): GAGVSQSPRYKVTKRGQDVALRCDPISGHVSLYWYRQALGQGPEFLTYFNYEAQQDKSGLPNDRFSAERPEGSISTLTIQRTEQRDSAMYRCASSSRPDSYEQYFGPGTRLTVT.

The sample holds many counts of this clonotype. The chain's CDR3 is CASSSSGASYNEQFF. Written as DNA, the CDR3 is TGTGCCAGCAGCAGTAGCGGGGCTTCCTACAATGAGCAGTTCTTC. V usage is TRBV12-3 or TRBV12-4 and J usage is TRBJ2-1; the match to TRBD2 covers 8 bases. The CDR3 runs 15 residues. J gave up 1 base and V 6 bases, and 5 bases lay outside the gene matches.

The CDR3 DNA reads TGTGCCAGCAGTTTATGGGTAGAGGGATTTGATGAAGCTTTCTTT. Residues: CASSLWVEGFDEAFF. V gene TRBV28 combines with J gene TRBJ1-1, with D uncertain. The CDR3 contains 15 residues. Germline lookup yields CDR1 MDHEN and CDR2 SYDVKM. Trimming stripped 0 bases from V and 7 bases from J, with 15 bases between.

Ten or more counts support this clonotype. The chain combines TRBV5-6 with TRBJ2-7, with D unresolved. Trimming removed 0 bases from V and 5 bases from J, with 9 bases in between. This CDR3 has 13 residues. Germline V gene sequence: CDR1 SGHDT, CDR2 YYEEEE. This CDR3 reads CASSLGAGDEQYF. Here the CDR3 DNA reads TGTGCCAGCAGCTTGGGGGCTGGGGACGAGCAGTACTTC. Combining the CDR3 with reference TRBV5-6 and TRBJ2-7 gives the whole variable domain DAGVTQSPTHLIKTRGQQVTLRCSPKSGHDTVSWYQQALGQGPQFIFQYYEEEERQRGNFPDRFSGHQFPNYSSELNVNALLLGDSALYLCASSLGAGDEQYFGPGTRLTVT.

The chain is built from TRBV6-2 or TRBV6-3 and TRBJ1-2, with 8 bases matching TRBD1. This CDR3 contains 14 residues. The V gene's germline CDR1 is MNHEY and CDR2 SVGEGT. J lost 6 bases, V lost 6 bases, and 9 bases had no gene match. CDR3 coding DNA: TGTGCCAGCAGCCGCGACCGGGACAGGAATGGCTACACCTTC. Its translation is CASSRDRDRNGYTF.

This clonotype occurred a few times. In DNA, the CDR3 is TGTGCCATCAGTGAGTCGGGACAGGGAAAAGAGACCCAGTACTTC. This codes for CAISESGQGKETQYF. The V call is TRBV10-3, the J call TRBJ2-5, with 9 bases identical to TRBD1. V lost 0 bases, J lost 3 bases, and 2 bases stayed unmatched. Germline CDR1 reads ENHRY; CDR2 reads SYGVKD. The CDR3 runs 15 residues.

Comment on this clonotype: One junction end does not reproduce the germline sequence, and a read error may be involved. This chain joins TRBV7-2 and TRBJ2-1; the D gene is possibly TRBD1 (5 bases). The CDR3 extends over 15 amino acids. The germline V gene encodes CDR1 SGHTA and CDR2 FQGNSA. This CDR3 is CAGSLNRISYNEQFF. CDR3 in DNA: TGTGCCGGCAGCCTCAACAGGATTTCCTACAATGAGCAGTTCTTC.

This rearrangement joins TRBV7-2 to TRBJ1-6; no clear D. The CDR3 sequence is 15 residues long. CDR1 is SGHTA, CDR2 FQGNSA, per germline. V lost 5 bases and J 6 bases, leaving 14 bases between the germline ends. Here the CDR3 reads CASSPTGATNSPLHF. The CDR3 DNA is TGTGCCAGCAGCCCAACGGGAGCTACTAATTCACCCCTCCACTTT.

This clonotype was seen a few times. The chain employs TRBV3-1 and TRBJ2-7; no firm D call. Trimming took off 2 bases at V and 2 bases at J, with 13 bases between the two ends. CDR3 length: 15 amino acids. The germline V gene encodes CDR1 LGHDT and CDR2 YNNKEL (reference sequence). Here the CDR3 reads CASSQMGIHTYEQYF. In DNA, the CDR3 is TGTGCCAGCAGCCAAATGGGCATCCACACCTACGAGCAGTACTTC.

The rearrangement uses TRBV12-3 or TRBV12-4 and TRBJ2-2, with 11 bases matching TRBD1. The V gene end was trimmed by 6 bases and the J gene end by 3 bases; junction bases not matched to a gene: 6. The CDR3 spans 16 residues. CDR3 residues: CASRSPGQGDTGELFF. CDR3 nucleotide sequence: TGTGCCAGCAGATCTCCGGGACAGGGGGACACCGGGGAGCTGTTTTTT.